Each of the 31 T cell receptor beta chains below was sequenced from the same sample in a study of cytomegalovirus exposure and HLA in healthy donors. Assay used: immunoSEQ multiplex PCR; TCRdb lists only in-frame clones, some missing. The sample lists approximately 300,000 clones, roughly nine tenths occurring once. Specimen: PBMCs. These receptors were obtained from a woman younger than 45 in good health and CMV-seropositive.

The V and J genes are TRBV7-9 and TRBJ2-7; D may be TRBD2 (6 bases). CDR3 length: 13 amino acids. Trimming left V 5 bases short and J 5 bases short, with 13 bases between. Per the germline V gene, CDR1 is SEHNR and CDR2 is FQNEAQ (reference sequence). This CDR3 reads CASSPNSGHEQYF. In DNA form, the CDR3 reads TGTGCCAGCAGCCCTAATAGCGGTCACGAGCAGTACTTC.

The chain combines TRBV27 with TRBJ2-7, with TRBD1 as a possible D gene (6 bases). The germline V and J ends were trimmed by 5 bases and 0 bases, with 14 bases remaining between them. The CDR3 covers 15 residues. Germline lookup yields CDR1 MNHEY and CDR2 SMNVEV (reference sequence). Here the CDR3 reads CASSRFTGRSYEQYF. CDR3 nucleotide sequence: TGTGCCAGCAGTCGGTTTACAGGGCGCTCCTACGAGCAGTACTTC.

Written as DNA, the CDR3 is TGTGCCAGCAGCTTAGAATTTGGGCAGGGAAATCAGCCCCAGCATTTT. As protein: CASSLEFGQGNQPQHF. The rearrangement links TRBV7-8 to TRBJ1-5, with a possible D match to TRBD1 (5 bases). In germline, CDR1 is SGHVS, CDR2 FQNEAQ. The CDR3 has 16 residues. Trimming took off 1 base at V and 4 bases at J, with 14 bases between the two ends.

This clone occurred a few times. The chain links TRBV2 to TRBJ1-1; tentatively, D is TRBD1 (5 bases). There are 13 residues in the CDR3. V shed 6 bases and J shed 1 base, with 9 bases lying between them. Germline V CDR1 and CDR2: SNHLY, FYNNEI. CDR3 in amino acids: CASRQDTNTEAFF. CDR3 sequence (DNA): TGTGCCAGCAGGCAGGACACGAACACTGAAGCTTTCTTT.

The chain links TRBV7-6 to TRBJ1-1; 10 bases are shared with TRBD1. The CDR3 has 15 residues. Per germline, CDR1 SGHVS and CDR2 FNYEAQ. After removal of 3 bases from V and 4 bases from J, the junction contained 5 bases not matched to a gene. Here the CDR3 reads CASSFGTGDSTEAFF. The CDR3 DNA reads TGTGCCAGCAGCTTCGGGACAGGGGACTCCACTGAAGCTTTCTTT. The full variable domain, with the rest looked up from reference TRBV7-6 and TRBJ1-1, is GAGVSQSPRYKVTKRGQDVALRCDPISGHVSLYWYRQALGQGPEFLTYFNYEAQQDKSGLPNDRFSAERPEGSISTLTIQRTEQRDSAMYRCASSFGTGDSTEAFFGQGTRLTVV.

This sequence joins TRBV6-5 and TRBJ1-4; D unresolved. Trimming shortened V by 2 bases and J by 8 bases, and 12 bases separated the two germline ends. The CDR3 is 14 amino acids. Per germline, CDR1 MNHEY and CDR2 SVGAGI. The CDR3 nucleotides are TGTGCCAGCAGTTACGGGGTCGGCGAGGAAAAACTGTTTTTT. It translates to CASSYGVGEEKLFF.

The chain recombines TRBV28 with TRBJ2-3, with D possibly being TRBD2 (6 bases). Trimming removed 6 bases at V and 2 bases at J, with 12 bases between. CDR1 and CDR2 from the germline V gene are MDHEN and SYDVKM. The CDR3 sequence is 14 residues long. The CDR3 loop is CASRGTAYTDTQYF. CDR3 bases: TGTGCCAGCAGAGGGACTGCTTACACAGATACGCAGTATTTT.

The chain combines TRBV29-1 with TRBJ1-2; 7 positions agree with TRBD1. This CDR3 region has 15 residues. Germline trimming cut 2 bases from V and 7 bases from J; bases unmatched to any gene: 13. Germline V gene data show CDR1 as SQVTM and CDR2 as ANQGSEA. The CDR3 DNA reads as TGCAGCGTTGAATCTCAACTTTCCTGGGACAGTGGCTACACCTTC. Residues: CSVESQLSWDSGYTF.

The J gene is TRBJ2-3, the V gene TRBV28, with TRBD2 identical over 7 bases. The CDR3 totals 12 residues. Germline V CDR1 and CDR2: MDHEN, SYDVKM. V trimming: 6 bases; J trimming: 11 bases; junction bases outside the gene matches: 8. CDR3 sequence: CASSPVGREQYF. CDR3 bases: TGTGCCAGCAGCCCTGTGGGGAGGGAGCAGTATTTT.

The genes are TRBV19 and TRBJ2-7, with 9 bases aligning to TRBD1. This CDR3 is built from 15 residues. The J segment lost 0 bases and the V segment lost 6 bases, leaving 6 bases of the junction unmatched. CDR1 LNHDA and CDR2 SQIVND come from the germline V gene (reference sequence). CDR3 coding DNA: TGTGCCAGTAGCACGGGACAGGGATACTCCTACGAGCAGTACTTC. Amino acid sequence: CASSTGQGYSYEQYF. The variable domain in full, completed from reference TRBV19 and TRBJ2-7, reads DGGITQSPKYLFRKEGQNVTLSCEQNLNHDAMYWYRQDPGQGLRLIYYSQIVNDFQKGDIAEGYSVSREKKESFPLTVTSAQKNPTAFYLCASSTGQGYSYEQYFGPGTRLTVT.

The V and J genes are TRBV28 and TRBJ1-2, with D possibly TRBD1 on 6 matching bases. V was pared by 8 bases and J by 2 bases, with 9 bases between. The V gene's germline CDR1 is MDHEN and CDR2 SYDVKM. The CDR3 runs 12 residues. CDR3 sequence (DNA): TGTGCCAGCCTGACAGGCAACTATGGCTACACCTTC. This translates into CASLTGNYGYTF.

This chain links TRBV5-6 with TRBJ2-7; possibly TRBD2 for D (5 bases). The CDR3 loop spans 13 amino acids. Trimming shortened V by 3 bases and J by 0 bases, and 7 bases separated the two germline ends. Germline V gene sequence: CDR1 SGHDT, CDR2 YYEEEE. CDR3 residues: CASSWRNSYEQYF. DNA of the CDR3: TGTGCCAGCAGCTGGAGGAACTCCTACGAGCAGTACTTC. Full variable domain (outside the CDR3, taken from reference TRBV5-6 and TRBJ2-7): DAGVTQSPTHLIKTRGQQVTLRCSPKSGHDTVSWYQQALGQGPQFIFQYYEEEERQRGNFPDRFSGHQFPNYSSELNVNALLLGDSALYLCASSWRNSYEQYFGPGTRLTVT.

This clone was found a few times. Other nucleotide sequences in the sample specify the same CDR3. This chain connects TRBV9 to TRBJ2-2; D is unresolved. The germline V gene encodes CDR1 SGDLS and CDR2 YYNGEE. The CDR3 covers 12 residues. Between the trimmed V and J ends, which lost 1 base and 6 bases, there was a span of 4 bases. The CDR3 loop reads CASSVSAGELFF. The CDR3 bases are TGTGCCAGCAGCGTATCTGCCGGGGAGCTGTTTTTT.

The rearrangement joins TRBV4-3 to TRBJ1-4, with 9 bases matching TRBD1. The CDR3 runs 15 residues. Germline CDR1 and CDR2: LGHNA and YSLEER. The junction had 10 bases not matched to a gene; V was cut back by 4 bases and J by 10 bases. The CDR3 loop is CASSPRQGEVGKLFF. The DNA of the CDR3 is TGCGCCAGCAGCCCGAGACAGGGGGAGGTTGGAAAACTGTTTTTT.

The genes are TRBV7-9 and TRBJ1-2, with TRBD1 as a possible D gene (5 bases). V was clipped by 2 bases and J by 7 bases, with 14 bases between them. There are 14 residues in the CDR3. The germline V gene encodes CDR1 SEHNR and CDR2 FQNEAQ (reference sequence). CDR3 sequence (DNA): TGTGCCAGCAGCTTATACGAGGGGATAGGTGGCTACACCTTC. It specifies CASSLYEGIGGYTF.

The gene calls are TRBV9 and TRBJ2-7; D tentatively fits TRBD1 or TRBD2 (5 bases each). Germline loops: CDR1 SGDLS, CDR2 YYNGEE. The CDR3 runs to 15 residues. Deletions cut 2 bases from V and 5 bases from J, with 17 bases between. CDR3 nucleotide sequence: TGTGCCAGCAGCGTGTCCGGGACCCCCGCCGACGAGCAGTACTTC. Protein product: CASSVSGTPADEQYF.

This clone was seen a handful of times. The chain carries TRBV4-3 and TRBJ2-2; a possible D gene is TRBD2 (5 bases). The CDR3 is 15 amino acids. V was cut by 0 bases and J by 5 bases, with 10 bases left in between. The germline CDR1 and CDR2 sequences are LGHNA and YSLEER. The CDR3 DNA sequence: TGCGCCAGCAGCCAAGATCGTCGGGGAACCGGGGAGCTGTTTTTT. It translates to CASSQDRRGTGELFF.

This clone was detected a few times. The chain combines TRBV7-7 with TRBJ1-4, with 8 bases aligning to TRBD1. Germline V CDR1 and CDR2: SSHAT, FNYEAQ (reference sequence). J lost 5 bases, V lost 5 bases, and 4 bases had no gene match. The CDR3 length is 14 residues. This chain's CDR3 is CASSPTGGNEKLFF. The DNA for the CDR3 is TGTGCCAGCAGCCCAACAGGGGGGAATGAAAAACTGTTTTTT.

The V gene is TRBV29-1, the J gene TRBJ1-1; TRBD1 might be the D (5 bases). The CDR3 contains 11 residues. Germline CDR1 SQVTM, CDR2 ANQGSEA. The CDR3 spells CSCGGDTEAFF. The DNA of the CDR3 is TGCAGTTGCGGGGGAGACACTGAAGCTTTCTTT.

This chain links TRBV6-5 with TRBJ2-1; 12 bases match TRBD2. This CDR3 is built from 15 residues. CDR1 and CDR2 (germline): MNHEY, SVGAGI. V was clipped by 6 bases and J by 6 bases; unmatched bases: 6. The CDR3 region is CASSDTSGRPNEQFF. The CDR3 DNA is TGTGCCAGCAGCGACACTAGCGGGAGGCCCAATGAGCAGTTCTTC.

This clone was seen a handful of times. The rearrangement joins TRBV7-6 to TRBJ2-7; D is possibly TRBD1 or TRBD2 (5 bases each). The CDR3 runs 13 residues. The germline gives CDR1 SGHVS, CDR2 FNYEAQ. V lost 3 bases, J lost 6 bases, and 12 bases lay in between. For the CDR3, the DNA is TGTGCCAGCAGCTTGGGGGAACTCGGCGAGCAGTACTTC. Translating gives CASSLGELGEQYF.

The CDR3 loop is CASRPAGNTEAFF. CDR3 sequence (DNA): TGTGCCAGCAGACCCGCTGGGAACACTGAAGCTTTCTTT. The J gene is TRBJ1-1, the V gene TRBV27; D not resolved. V was pared by 6 bases and J by 1 base, with 9 bases between. The CDR3 consists of 13 residues. Germline CDR1 is MNHEY and CDR2 is SMNVEV (reference sequence).

This chain joins TRBV27 and TRBJ2-1; 8 positions agree with TRBD2. The CDR3 runs to 16 residues. Germline CDR1 MNHEY, CDR2 SMNVEV (reference sequence). The ends lost 3 bases at V and 9 bases at J; junction bases unmatched: 13. The CDR3 DNA reads as TGTGCCAGCAGTTTGGCCCCGGCGGGACTAGTGTCTGAGCAGTTCTTC. Encoded protein: CASSLAPAGLVSEQFF.

The rearrangement uses TRBV9 and TRBJ2-7; 10 nucleotides agree with TRBD1. In germline, CDR1 is SGDLS, CDR2 YYNGEE. V lost 3 bases, J lost 2 bases, and 8 bases stayed unmatched. The CDR3 extends over 16 amino acids. The CDR3: CASSADPGQGAYEQYF. Written as DNA, the CDR3 is TGTGCCAGCAGCGCAGACCCCGGACAGGGGGCCTACGAGCAGTACTTC.

This clone appeared a few times. The chain employs TRBV7-2 and TRBJ1-3; no reliable D call. This CDR3 contains 12 residues. CDR1 SGHTA and CDR2 FQGNSA come from the germline V gene. The V and J ends lost 2 bases and 6 bases respectively, with 5 bases between them. The chain's CDR3 is CASSLLTNTIYF. CDR3 bases: TGTGCCAGCAGCTTATTGACAAACACCATATATTTT.

This chain uses TRBV13 with TRBJ1-1; D gene uncertain. The V gene's germline CDR1 is PRHDT and CDR2 FYEKMQ (reference sequence). The germline V and J ends were trimmed by 7 bases and 2 bases, with 8 bases remaining between them. The CDR3 totals 12 residues. CDR3 sequence (DNA): TGTGCCAGCACAGGCCCCAACACTGAAGCTTTCTTT. Protein: CASTGPNTEAFF.

Worth noting for this clone: Additional DNA sequences in this sample encode the identical CDR3. This rearrangement joins TRBV14 to TRBJ2-7; the D gene is possibly TRBD1 (5 bases). The V gene lost 1 base and the J gene lost 3 bases, with 13 bases spanning the gap. The germline CDR1 and CDR2 sequences are SGHDN and FVKESK. The CDR3 has 15 amino acids. This chain's CDR3 is CASSQVVRGYYEQYF. The CDR3 DNA follows: TGTGCCAGCAGCCAAGTGGTTAGGGGCTACTACGAGCAGTACTTC. Variable domain in full (rest from reference TRBV14 and TRBJ2-7): EAGVTQFPSHSVIEKGQTVTLRCDPISGHDNLYWYRRVMGKEIKFLLHFVKESKQDESGMPNNRFLAERTGGTYSTLKVQPAELEDSGVYFCASSQVVRGYYEQYFGPGTRLTVT.

This chain joins TRBV7-9 and TRBJ2-2; 8 bases line up with TRBD2. Germline trimming cut 10 bases from V and 5 bases from J; bases unmatched to any gene: 9. The CDR3 runs to 14 residues. Germline lookup yields CDR1 SEHNR and CDR2 FQNEAQ (reference sequence). The CDR3 DNA follows: TGTGCCACCCCCGACGGGGGGGTTACCGGGGAGCTGTTTTTT. Translation: CATPDGGVTGELFF.

The rearrangement uses TRBV7-8 and TRBJ2-1; 11 positions agree with TRBD2. Germline loops: CDR1 SGHVS, CDR2 FQNEAQ. This CDR3 comprises 15 residues. V dropped 3 bases and J dropped 8; count of bases not matched to a gene: 6. The CDR3 nucleotides read TGTGCCAGCAGCTTTTTAGCGGGGGGGCCCGATGAGCAGTTCTTC. This sequence encodes CASSFLAGGPDEQFF.

This clone appeared a single time. The V gene is TRBV27, the J gene TRBJ2-3, with D tentatively TRBD1 (6 bases). The germline V gene encodes CDR1 MNHEY and CDR2 SMNVEV (reference sequence). V lost 6 bases to trimming and J lost 14 bases, with 18 bases between them. The CDR3 is 12 amino acids. The chain's CDR3 is CASSPDGDTRYF. In nucleotides, the CDR3 is TGTGCCAGCAGCCCCGACGGGGACACACGGTATTTT.

The rearrangement joins TRBV30 to TRBJ2-7, with D tentatively TRBD2 (6 bases). In germline, CDR1 is GTSNPN, CDR2 SVGIG (reference sequence). V lost 0 bases to trimming and J lost 3 bases, with 15 bases between them. This CDR3 is 15 amino acids long. CDR3 loop: CAWSVTSPMIYEQYF. CDR3 nucleotide sequence: TGTGCCTGGAGTGTAACTAGCCCCATGATCTACGAGCAGTACTTC.